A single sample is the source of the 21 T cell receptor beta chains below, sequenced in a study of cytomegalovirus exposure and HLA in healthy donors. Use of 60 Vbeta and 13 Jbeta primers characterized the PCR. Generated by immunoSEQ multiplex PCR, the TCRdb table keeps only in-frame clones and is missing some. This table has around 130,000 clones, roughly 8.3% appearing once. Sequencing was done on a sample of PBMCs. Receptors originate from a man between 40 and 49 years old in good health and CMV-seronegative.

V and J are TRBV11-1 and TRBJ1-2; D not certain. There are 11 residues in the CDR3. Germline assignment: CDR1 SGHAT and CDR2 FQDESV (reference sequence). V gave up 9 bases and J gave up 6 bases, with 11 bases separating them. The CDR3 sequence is CARRGRHGYTF. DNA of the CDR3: TGTGCCAGAAGAGGGCGGCATGGCTACACCTTC.

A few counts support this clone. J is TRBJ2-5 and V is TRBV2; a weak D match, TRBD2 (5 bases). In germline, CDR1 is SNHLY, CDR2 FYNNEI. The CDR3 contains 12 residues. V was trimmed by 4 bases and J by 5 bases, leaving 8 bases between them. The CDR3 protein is CASSVGEETQYF. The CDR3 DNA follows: TGTGCCAGCAGTGTGGGAGAGGAGACCCAGTACTTC.

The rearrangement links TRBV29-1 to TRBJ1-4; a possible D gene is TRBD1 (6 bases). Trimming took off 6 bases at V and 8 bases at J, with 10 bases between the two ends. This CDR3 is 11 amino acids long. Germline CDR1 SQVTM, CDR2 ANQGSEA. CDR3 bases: TGCAGCGTCGGAACAGGGGAAAAACTGTTTTTT. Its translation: CSVGTGEKLFF.

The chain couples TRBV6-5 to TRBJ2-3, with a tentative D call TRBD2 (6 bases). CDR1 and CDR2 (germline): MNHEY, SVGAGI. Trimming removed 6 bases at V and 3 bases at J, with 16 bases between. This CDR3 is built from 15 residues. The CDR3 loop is CASRRGGQGTDTQYF. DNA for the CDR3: TGTGCCAGCAGGAGAGGAGGGCAGGGTACAGATACGCAGTATTTT.

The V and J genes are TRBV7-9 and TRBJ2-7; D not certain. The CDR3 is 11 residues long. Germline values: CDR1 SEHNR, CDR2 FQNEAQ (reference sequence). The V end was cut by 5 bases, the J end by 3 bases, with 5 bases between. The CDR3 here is CASSPNYEQYF. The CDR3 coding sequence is TGTGCCAGCAGCCCAAACTACGAGCAGTACTTC.

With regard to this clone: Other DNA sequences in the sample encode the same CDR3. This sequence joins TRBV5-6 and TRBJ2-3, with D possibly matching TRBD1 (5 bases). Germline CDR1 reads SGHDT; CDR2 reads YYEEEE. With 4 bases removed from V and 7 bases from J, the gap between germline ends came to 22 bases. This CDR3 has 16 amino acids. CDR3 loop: CASSLVDRIFSNTQYF. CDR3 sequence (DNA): TGTGCCAGCAGCCTCGTAGACAGAATTTTCTCGAATACGCAGTATTTT.

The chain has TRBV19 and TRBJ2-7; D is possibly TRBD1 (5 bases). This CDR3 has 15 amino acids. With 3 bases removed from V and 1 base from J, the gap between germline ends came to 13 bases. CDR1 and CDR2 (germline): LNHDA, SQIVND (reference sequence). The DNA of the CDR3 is TGTGCCAGTAGTATGAAGGACACCCGTTCCTACGAGCAGTACTTC. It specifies CASSMKDTRSYEQYF.

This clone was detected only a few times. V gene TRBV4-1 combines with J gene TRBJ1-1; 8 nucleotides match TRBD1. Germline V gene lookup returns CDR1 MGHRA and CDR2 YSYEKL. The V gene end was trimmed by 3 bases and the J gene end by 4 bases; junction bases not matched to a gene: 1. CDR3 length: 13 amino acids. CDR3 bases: TGCGCCAGCAGCCACACAGGGGGCACTGAAGCTTTCTTT. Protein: CASSHTGGTEAFF.

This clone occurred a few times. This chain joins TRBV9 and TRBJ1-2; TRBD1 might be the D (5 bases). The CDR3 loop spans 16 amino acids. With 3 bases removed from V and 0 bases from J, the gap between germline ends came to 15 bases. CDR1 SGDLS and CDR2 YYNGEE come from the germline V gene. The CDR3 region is CASSDAIRGSNYGYTF. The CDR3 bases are TGTGCCAGCAGCGACGCCATACGGGGGTCTAACTATGGCTACACCTTC.

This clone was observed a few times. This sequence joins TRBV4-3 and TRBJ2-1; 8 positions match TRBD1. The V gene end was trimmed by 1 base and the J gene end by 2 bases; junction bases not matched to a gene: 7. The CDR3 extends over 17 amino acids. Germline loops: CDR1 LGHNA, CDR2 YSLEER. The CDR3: CASSQAGTGWPYNEQFF. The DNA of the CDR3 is TGCGCCAGCAGCCAAGCGGGGACAGGCTGGCCCTACAATGAGCAGTTCTTC.

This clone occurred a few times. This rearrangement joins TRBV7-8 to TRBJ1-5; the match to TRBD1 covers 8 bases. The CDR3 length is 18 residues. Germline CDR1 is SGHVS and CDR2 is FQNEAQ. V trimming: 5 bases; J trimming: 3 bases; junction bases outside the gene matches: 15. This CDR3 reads CASSPTHGQGGNNQPQHF. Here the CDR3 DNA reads TGTGCCAGCAGCCCCACCCACGGACAGGGAGGGAACAATCAGCCCCAGCATTTT.

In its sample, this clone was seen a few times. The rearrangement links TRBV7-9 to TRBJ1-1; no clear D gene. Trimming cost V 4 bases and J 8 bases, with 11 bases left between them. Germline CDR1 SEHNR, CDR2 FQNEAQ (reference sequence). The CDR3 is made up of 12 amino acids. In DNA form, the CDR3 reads TGTGCCAGCAGCTACCCCGGGGTCGAAGCTTTCTTT. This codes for CASSYPGVEAFF. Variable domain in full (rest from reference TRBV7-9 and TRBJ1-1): DTGVSQNPRHKITKRGQNVTFRCDPISEHNRLYWYRQTLGQGPEFLTYFQNEAQLEKSRLLSDRFSAERPKGSFSTLEIQRTEQGDSAMYLCASSYPGVEAFFGQGTRLTVV.

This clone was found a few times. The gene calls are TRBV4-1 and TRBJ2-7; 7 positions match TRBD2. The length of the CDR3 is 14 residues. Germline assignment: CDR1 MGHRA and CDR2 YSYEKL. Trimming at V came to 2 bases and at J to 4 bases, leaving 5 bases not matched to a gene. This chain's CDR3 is CASSQRREGYEQYF. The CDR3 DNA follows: TGCGCCAGCAGCCAAAGGAGGGAGGGTTACGAGCAGTACTTC.

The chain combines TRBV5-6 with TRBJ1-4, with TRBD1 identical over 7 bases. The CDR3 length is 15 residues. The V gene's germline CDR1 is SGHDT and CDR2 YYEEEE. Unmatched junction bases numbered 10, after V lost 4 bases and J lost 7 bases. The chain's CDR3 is CASSRNRGAGEKLFF. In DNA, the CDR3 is TGTGCCAGCAGCCGAAACAGGGGCGCGGGTGAAAAACTGTTTTTT. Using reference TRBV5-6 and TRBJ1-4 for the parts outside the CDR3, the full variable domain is DAGVTQSPTHLIKTRGQQVTLRCSPKSGHDTVSWYQQALGQGPQFIFQYYEEEERQRGNFPDRFSGHQFPNYSSELNVNALLLGDSALYLCASSRNRGAGEKLFFGSGTQLSVL.

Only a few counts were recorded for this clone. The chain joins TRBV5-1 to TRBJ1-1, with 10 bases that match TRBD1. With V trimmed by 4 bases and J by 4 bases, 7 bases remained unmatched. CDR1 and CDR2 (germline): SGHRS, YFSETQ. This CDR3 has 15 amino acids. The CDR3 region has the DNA TGCGCCAGCAGCGCAAGACAGGGGGCGAGCACTGAAGCTTTCTTT. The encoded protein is CASSARQGASTEAFF.

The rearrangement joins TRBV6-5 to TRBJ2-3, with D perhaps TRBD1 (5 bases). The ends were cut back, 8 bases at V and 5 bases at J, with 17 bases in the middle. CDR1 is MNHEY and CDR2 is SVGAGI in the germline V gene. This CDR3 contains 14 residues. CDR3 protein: CASGNRPILDTQYF. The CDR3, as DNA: TGTGCCAGCGGGAACAGGCCTATCTTAGATACGCAGTATTTT.

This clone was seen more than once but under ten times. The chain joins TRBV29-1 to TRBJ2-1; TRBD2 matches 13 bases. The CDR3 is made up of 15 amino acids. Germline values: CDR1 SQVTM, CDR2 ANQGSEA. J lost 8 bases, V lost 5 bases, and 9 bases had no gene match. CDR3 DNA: TGCAGCGTTTCCTTACTAGCGGGGGGGCGGGATGAGCAGTTCTTC. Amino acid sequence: CSVSLLAGGRDEQFF.

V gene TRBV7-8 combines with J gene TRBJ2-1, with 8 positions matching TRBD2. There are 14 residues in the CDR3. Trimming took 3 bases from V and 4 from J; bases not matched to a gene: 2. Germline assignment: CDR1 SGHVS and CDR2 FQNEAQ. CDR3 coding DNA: TGTGCCAGCAGCTTGACTAGCGCATACAATGAGCAGTTCTTC. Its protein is CASSLTSAYNEQFF.

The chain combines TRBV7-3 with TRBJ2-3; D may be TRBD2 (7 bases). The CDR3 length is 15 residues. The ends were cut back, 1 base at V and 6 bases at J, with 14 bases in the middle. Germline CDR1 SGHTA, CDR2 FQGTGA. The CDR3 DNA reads TGTGCCAGCAGCTTAAAAGGGAGGGGGGAGGATACGCAGTATTTT. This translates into CASSLKGRGEDTQYF.

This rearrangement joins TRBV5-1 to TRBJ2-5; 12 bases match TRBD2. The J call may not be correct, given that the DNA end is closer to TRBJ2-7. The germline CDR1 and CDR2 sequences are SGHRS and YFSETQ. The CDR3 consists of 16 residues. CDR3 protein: CASSLGTSGEPYEQYF. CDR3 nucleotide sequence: TGCGCCAGCAGCTTGGGGACTAGCGGGGAACCGTACGAGCAGTACTTC.

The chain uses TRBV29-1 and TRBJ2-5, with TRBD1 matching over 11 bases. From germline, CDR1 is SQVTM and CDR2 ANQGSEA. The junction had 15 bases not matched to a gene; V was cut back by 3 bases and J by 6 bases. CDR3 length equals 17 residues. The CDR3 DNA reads TGCAGCGTTGATAAGGGGTATCCGGGACAGGGGGGACAGACCCAGTACTTC. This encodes CSVDKGYPGQGGQTQYF.